The 10 T cell receptor beta chains below come from one sample, sequenced in a study of CD8 T cell repertoires and HIV-1 epitope variants. Their antigens are not known. Measured with immunoSEQ multiplex PCR; TCRdb has only the in-frame clones, and not every one. Among a few thousand clones listed, about 60% were seen once. Sequencing input: cultured CD8+ T cells derived from PBMCs. The receptors originated from a male donor with HIV.

The rearrangement uses TRBV29-1 and TRBJ2-7; possible D gene TRBD1, 5 bases. The germline V gene has CDR1 SQVTM and CDR2 ANQGSEA. The CDR3 extends over 11 amino acids. V lost 0 bases, J lost 7 bases, and 7 bases lay in between. CDR3 amino acids: CSVEDPGEQYF. CDR3 sequence (DNA): TGCAGCGTTGAAGACCCAGGGGAGCAGTACTTC.

The CDR3 nucleotides read TGTGCCAGCAGTTTAGGGATACAGGGGACGAACACCGGGGAGCTGTTTTTT. Translation gives CASSLGIQGTNTGELFF. The chain uses TRBV28 and TRBJ2-2; 7 bases are shared with TRBD1. CDR3 length: 17 residues. The germline gives CDR1 MDHEN, CDR2 SYDVKM. The V and J ends lost 2 bases and 0 bases, in that order; junction bases with no gene match: 6.

The V call is TRBV5-6, the J call TRBJ2-7, with a weak D call TRBD1 (5 bases). Trimming pared 0 bases from V and 1 base from J, leaving 8 bases between. Germline loops: CDR1 SGHDT, CDR2 YYEEEE. This CDR3 is built from 14 residues. DNA for the CDR3: TGTGCCAGCAGCTTGGGGGCAGGGTCCTACGAGCAGTACTTC. Translation gives CASSLGAGSYEQYF.

As DNA, the CDR3 is TGTGCCAGCAGCTTAGATAGGCGAGGGACACGGGACGAGCAGTTCTTC. Amino acid sequence: CASSLDRRGTRDEQFF. V is TRBV7-6 and J is TRBJ2-1, with D perhaps matching TRBD1 (6 bases). V was trimmed by 1 base and J by 10 bases, leaving 20 bases between them. The germline V gene has CDR1 SGHVS and CDR2 FNYEAQ. CDR3 length: 16 amino acids.

The J gene is TRBJ2-6, the V gene TRBV19; D not certain. Germline CDR1 reads LNHDA; CDR2 reads SQIVND (reference sequence). The CDR3 consists of 18 residues. V was pared by 3 bases and J by 0 bases, with 15 bases between. In nucleotides, the CDR3 is TGTGCCAGTAGTATTGACGGCGGAAAAATCTCTGGGGCCAACGTCCTGACTTTC. It encodes CASSIDGGKISGANVLTF.

The rearrangement uses TRBV28 and TRBJ2-3; no clear D. CDR1 is MDHEN, CDR2 SYDVKM, per germline. The CDR3 runs 14 residues. The V and J ends lost 3 bases and 5 bases respectively, with 12 bases between them. The CDR3 sequence: CASSFIPDLDTQYF. The CDR3 region has the DNA TGTGCCAGCAGTTTTATTCCGGATCTAGATACGCAGTATTTT.

This clone has just a few counts. CDR3 nucleotides: TGTGCCAGTACGGACAGGCGGGTTCCCGGGGAGCTGTTTTTT. Encoded protein: CASTDRRVPGELFF. The V and J genes are TRBV19 and TRBJ2-2, with 7 bases matching TRBD1. This CDR3 has 14 amino acids. J lost 6 bases, V lost 7 bases, and 8 bases had no gene match. Germline V CDR1 and CDR2: LNHDA, SQIVND (reference sequence).

DNA of the CDR3: TGTGCCAGCTCTCGAGCCACTTCGGACACTTTAAATGAAAAACTGTTTTTT. It yields the protein CASSRATSDTLNEKLFF. The chain employs TRBV18 and TRBJ1-4, with D perhaps matching TRBD1 (5 bases). The CDR3 totals 17 residues. The germline V gene encodes CDR1 KGHSH and CDR2 LQKENI. Trimming cost V 6 bases and J 5 bases, with 22 bases left between them.

This clone is labeled as medium-sized. The rearrangement links TRBV14 to TRBJ2-5, with D perhaps matching TRBD2 (6 bases). The CDR3 spans 14 residues. The V and J ends lost 1 base and 7 bases respectively, with 13 bases between them. Germline V gene sequence: CDR1 SGHDN, CDR2 FVKESK. This chain's CDR3 is CASSQVRGRGTQYF. As DNA, the CDR3 is TGTGCCAGCAGCCAAGTGCGGGGCCGGGGGACCCAGTACTTC.

This rearrangement joins TRBV27 to TRBJ2-1; D may correspond to TRBD1 or TRBD2 (5 bases each). The V end was cut by 5 bases, the J end by 5 bases, with 16 bases between. CDR1 MNHEY and CDR2 SMNVEV come from the germline V gene (reference sequence). The CDR3 is made up of 15 amino acids. The CDR3 region is CASSLDSGRNNEQFF. The CDR3 nucleotides are TGTGCCAGCAGTCTAGACAGCGGACGGAACAATGAGCAGTTCTTC.